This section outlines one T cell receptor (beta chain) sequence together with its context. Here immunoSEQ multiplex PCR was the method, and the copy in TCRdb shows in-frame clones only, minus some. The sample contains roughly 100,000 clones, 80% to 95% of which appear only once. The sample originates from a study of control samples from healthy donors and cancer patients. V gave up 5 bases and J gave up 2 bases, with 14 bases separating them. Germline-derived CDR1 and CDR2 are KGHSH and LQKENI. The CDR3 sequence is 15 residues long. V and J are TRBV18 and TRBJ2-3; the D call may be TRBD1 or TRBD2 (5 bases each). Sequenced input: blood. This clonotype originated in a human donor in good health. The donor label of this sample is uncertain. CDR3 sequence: CASSTGTPNTDTQYF. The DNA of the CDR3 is TGTGCCAGCTCAACCGGGACCCCCAACACAGATACGCAGTATTTT.